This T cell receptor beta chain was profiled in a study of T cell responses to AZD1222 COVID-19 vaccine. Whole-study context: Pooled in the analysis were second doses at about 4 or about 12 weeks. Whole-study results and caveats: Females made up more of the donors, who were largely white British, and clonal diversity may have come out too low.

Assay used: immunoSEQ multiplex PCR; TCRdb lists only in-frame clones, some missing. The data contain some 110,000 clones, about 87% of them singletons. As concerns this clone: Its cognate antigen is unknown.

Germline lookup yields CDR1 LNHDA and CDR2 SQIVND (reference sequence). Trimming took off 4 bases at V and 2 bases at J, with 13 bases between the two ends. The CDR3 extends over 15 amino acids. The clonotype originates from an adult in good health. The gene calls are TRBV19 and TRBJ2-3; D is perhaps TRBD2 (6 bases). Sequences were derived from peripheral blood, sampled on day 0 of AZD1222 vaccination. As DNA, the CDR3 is TGTGCCAGTAGTAAACGGGCGGGATTCACAGATACGCAGTATTTT. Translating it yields CASSKRAGFTDTQYF.